The 3 T cell receptor beta chains in this list originate from one sample, sequenced in a study of T cell changes during pregnancy in multiple sclerosis (dated by TCRdb to between 2017 and 2020). To prepare the library, the immunoSEQ multiplex PCR assay was applied. Sourced from immuneACCESS, this table was stored by TCRdb with only in-frame sequences that have V and J called. A share of the clones is absent; for the studies checked, an unresolved V gene accounts for under half, and the remainder has no known explanation. The sample records approximately 45,000 clones, 80% to 95% of which are singletons. Roughly 2.7% of the sample comes from the top ten. The input for sequencing was CD8+ T cells from peripheral blood mononuclear cells, taken in the second trimester of pregnancy. These TCRs come from a female donor with multiple sclerosis, enrolled in a pregnancy study.

The chain uses TRBV11-3 and TRBJ2-3, with a tentative D call TRBD1 (6 bases). V dropped 2 bases and J dropped 1 base, with 10 bases sitting between them. This CDR3 is built from 15 residues. Germline CDR1 is SGHNT and CDR2 is YENEEA. The CDR3 loop is CASSLLKGGTDTQYF. The CDR3 region has the DNA TGTGCCAGCAGCTTATTGAAGGGGGGCACAGATACGCAGTATTTT.

The V gene is TRBV9, the J gene TRBJ2-1; TRBD2 matches at 12 bases. Losses at the gene ends were 3 bases for V and 6 bases for J; bases not matched to a gene: 10. Germline loops: CDR1 SGDLS, CDR2 YYNGEE. The CDR3 is 17 amino acids. The CDR3 nucleotides read TGTGCCAGCAGCGGCTTAAGGACTAGCGGGGTATTCAATGAGCAGTTCTTC. Its translation is CASSGLRTSGVFNEQFF.

The chain combines TRBV7-3 with TRBJ1-6; TRBD1 might be the D (5 bases). The length of the CDR3 is 14 residues. Trimming pared 1 base from V and 7 bases from J, leaving 8 bases between. Germline CDR1 and CDR2: SGHTA and FQGTGA. The CDR3, as DNA: TGTGCCAGCAGCTTAATGGGGGGGAATTCACCCCTCCACTTT. Protein sequence: CASSLMGGNSPLHF.